Below are 3 T cell receptor beta chains sequenced from a single sample in a study. From the reads, TCRdb called clonotypes with MiXCR, one entry per CDR3 protein. The table lists fewer than 1,000 distinct CDR3 sequences, roughly 22% of them singletons. Sequencing was performed on CD8+ T cells (not recorded whether cultured). Receptor source: a male donor.

Judged by abundance, this clonotype is medium-sized (0.01 to 0.1%). V usage is TRBV7-9 and J usage is TRBJ2-7, with 8 nucleotides matching TRBD1. Trimming cost V 5 bases and J 2 bases; bases outside gene matches: 8. CDR3 length: 15 amino acids. Germline V lookup: CDR1 SEHNR, CDR2 FQNEAQ (reference sequence). In DNA form, the CDR3 reads TGTGCCAGCAGCCCTGACAGGGGAGACCCCTACGAGCAGTACTTC. Amino acid sequence: CASSPDRGDPYEQYF.

This clonotype was seen a handful of times. A read error may explain this, as a much larger clone is one base away. This chain connects TRBV4-1 to TRBJ1-2; tentatively, D is TRBD1 (6 bases). Germline values: CDR1 MGHRA, CDR2 YSYEKL. V was clipped by 3 bases and J by 4 bases, with 15 bases between them. The CDR3 spans 15 residues. This chain's CDR3 is CASSHPAGVFYGYTF. The CDR3 nucleotides read TGCGCCAGCAGCCATCCGGCAGGGGTGTTCTATGGCTACACCTTC.

For this clonotype: The CDR3 carries no conserved terminal phenylalanine or tryptophan, so it likely arises from a read error. CDR3: CASSLWGRSNYDYTL. In DNA, the CDR3 is TGTGCCAGCAGTTTATGGGGTAGATCTAACTATGACTACACCCTC. V and J are TRBV12-3 or TRBV12-4 and TRBJ1-2, with D hard to call. The CDR3 has 15 residues.